The entry that follows covers one TCR beta chain sequence. The record originates from a study of blood T cell repertoires in COVID-19. Study-wide background: The study drew acute and convalescent COVID-19 samples from the United States, Italy and Spain. From T cells, B-cell-depleted T cells, or PBMCs came the material, which was cDNA or gDNA.

As originally analysed: For nucleated cells, counts were estimated from reference gene primer amplification. Profiled with immunoSEQ multiplex PCR; TCRdb holds only in-frame clones, not every one. That table is the source of V, J and clone size, and D and trimming were worked out from the DNA. The sample records roughly 130,000 clones, about four fifths being singletons. Per germline, CDR1 SGDLS and CDR2 YYNGEE. The CDR3 loop spans 15 amino acids. V gave up 0 bases and J gave up 6 bases; unmatched junction bases: 6. The chain links TRBV9 to TRBJ2-3; TRBD2 matches 8 bases. Sequencing was carried out using peripheral blood. The sequence was obtained from a man between 60 and 75 years old with active or convalescent COVID-19. The CDR3 loop reads CASSVELAAGDTQYF. CDR3 in DNA: TGTGCCAGCAGCGTAGAACTAGCGGCCGGGGATACGCAGTATTTT.